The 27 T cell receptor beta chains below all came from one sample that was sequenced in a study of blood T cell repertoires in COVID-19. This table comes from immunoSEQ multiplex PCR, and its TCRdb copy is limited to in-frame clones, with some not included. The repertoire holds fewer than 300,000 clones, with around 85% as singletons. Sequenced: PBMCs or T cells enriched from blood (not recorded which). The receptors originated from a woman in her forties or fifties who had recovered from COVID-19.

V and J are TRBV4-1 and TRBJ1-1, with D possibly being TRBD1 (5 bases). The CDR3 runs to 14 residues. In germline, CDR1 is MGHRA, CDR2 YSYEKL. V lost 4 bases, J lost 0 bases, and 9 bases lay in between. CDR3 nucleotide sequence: TGCGCCAGCAGCCGCCAAGGGGTGAACACTGAAGCTTTCTTT. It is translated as CASSRQGVNTEAFF.

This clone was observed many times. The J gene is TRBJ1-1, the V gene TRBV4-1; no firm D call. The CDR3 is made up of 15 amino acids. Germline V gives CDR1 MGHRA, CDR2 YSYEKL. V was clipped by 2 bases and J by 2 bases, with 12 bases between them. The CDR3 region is CASSQSAGVNTEAFF. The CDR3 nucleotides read TGCGCCAGCAGCCAAAGTGCCGGGGTTAACACTGAAGCTTTCTTT.

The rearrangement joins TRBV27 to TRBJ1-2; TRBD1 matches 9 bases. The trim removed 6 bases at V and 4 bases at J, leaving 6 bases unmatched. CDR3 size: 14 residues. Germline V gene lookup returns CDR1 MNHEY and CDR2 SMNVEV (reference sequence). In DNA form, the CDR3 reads TGTGCCAGCAGCCCACAGGGGGCGAGCTATGGCTACACCTTC. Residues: CASSPQGASYGYTF.

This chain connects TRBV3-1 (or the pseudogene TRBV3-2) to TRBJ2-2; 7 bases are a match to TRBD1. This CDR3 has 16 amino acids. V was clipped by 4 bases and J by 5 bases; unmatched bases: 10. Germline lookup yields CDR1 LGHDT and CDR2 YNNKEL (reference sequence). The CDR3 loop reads CASSPRKTGRTGELFF. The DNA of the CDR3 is TGTGCCAGCAGCCCTCGGAAGACAGGGCGAACCGGGGAGCTGTTTTTT.

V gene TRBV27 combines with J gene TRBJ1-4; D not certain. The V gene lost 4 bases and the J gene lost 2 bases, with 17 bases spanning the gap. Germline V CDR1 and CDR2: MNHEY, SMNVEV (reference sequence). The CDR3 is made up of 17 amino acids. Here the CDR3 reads CASSSLRSLATNEKLFF. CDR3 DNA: TGTGCCAGCAGTTCCCTAAGGAGTTTAGCGACTAATGAAAAACTGTTTTTT.

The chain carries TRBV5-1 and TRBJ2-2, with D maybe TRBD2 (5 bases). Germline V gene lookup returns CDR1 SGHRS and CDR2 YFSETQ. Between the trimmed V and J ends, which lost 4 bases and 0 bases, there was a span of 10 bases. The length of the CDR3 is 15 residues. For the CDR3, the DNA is TGCGCCAGCAGCCAGAGGAGGTCGAACACCGGGGAGCTGTTTTTT. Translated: CASSQRRSNTGELFF.

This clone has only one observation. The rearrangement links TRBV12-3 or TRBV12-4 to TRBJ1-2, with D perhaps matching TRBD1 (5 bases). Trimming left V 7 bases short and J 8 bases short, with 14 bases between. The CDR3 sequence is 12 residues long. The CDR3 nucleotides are TGTGCCAGCAAACAGGAAAGGCGGGGCTACACCTTC. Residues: CASKQERRGYTF.

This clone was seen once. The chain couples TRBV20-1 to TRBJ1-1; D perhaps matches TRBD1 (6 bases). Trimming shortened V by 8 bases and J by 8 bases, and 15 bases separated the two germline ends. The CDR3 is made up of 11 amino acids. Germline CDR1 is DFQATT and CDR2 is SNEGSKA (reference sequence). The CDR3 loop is CSTSRGGEAFF. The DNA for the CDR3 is TGCAGTACTTCGAGGGGGGGCGAAGCTTTCTTT.

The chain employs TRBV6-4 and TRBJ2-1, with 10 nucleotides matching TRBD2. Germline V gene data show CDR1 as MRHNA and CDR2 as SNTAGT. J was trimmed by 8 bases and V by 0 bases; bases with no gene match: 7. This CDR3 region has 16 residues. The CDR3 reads CASSDSPSGSLDEQFF. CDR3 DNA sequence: TGTGCCAGCAGTGACTCTCCTAGCGGGAGTTTAGATGAGCAGTTCTTC.

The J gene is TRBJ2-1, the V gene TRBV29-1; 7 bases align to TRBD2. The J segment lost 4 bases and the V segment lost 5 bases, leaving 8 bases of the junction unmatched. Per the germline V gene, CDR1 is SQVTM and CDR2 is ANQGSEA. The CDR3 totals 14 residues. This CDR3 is CSVHQAGRYNEQFF. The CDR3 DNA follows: TGCAGCGTTCACCAAGCGGGGAGGTACAATGAGCAGTTCTTC.

CDR3 DNA sequence: TGTGCCAGTAGTATAGGCCCGACAGCAGAGACCCAGTACTTC. It codes for CASSIGPTAETQYF. This chain connects TRBV19 to TRBJ2-5, with D perhaps matching TRBD1 (5 bases). CDR1 LNHDA and CDR2 SQIVND come from the germline V gene (reference sequence). Trimming removed 1 base at V and 4 bases at J, with 10 bases between. The CDR3 spans 14 residues. Variable domain in full (rest from reference TRBV19 and TRBJ2-5): DGGITQSPKYLFRKEGQNVTLSCEQNLNHDAMYWYRQDPGQGLRLIYYSQIVNDFQKGDIAEGYSVSREKKESFPLTVTSAQKNPTAFYLCASSIGPTAETQYFGPGTRLLVL.

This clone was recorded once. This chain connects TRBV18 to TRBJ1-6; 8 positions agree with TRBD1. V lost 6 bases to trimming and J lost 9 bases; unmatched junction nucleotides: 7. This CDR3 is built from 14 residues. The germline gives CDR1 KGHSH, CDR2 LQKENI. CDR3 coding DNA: TGTGCCAGCTCTCAGGACAGGGTGGGTTCACCCCTCCACTTT. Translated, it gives CASSQDRVGSPLHF.

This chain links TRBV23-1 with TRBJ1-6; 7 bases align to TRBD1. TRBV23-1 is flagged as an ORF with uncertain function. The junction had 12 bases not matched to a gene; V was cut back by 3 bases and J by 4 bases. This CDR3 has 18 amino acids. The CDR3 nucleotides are TGCGCCAGCAGTCACGGGGACAGTTTGGGGGTTTATAATTCACCCCTCCACTTT. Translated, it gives CASSHGDSLGVYNSPLHF.

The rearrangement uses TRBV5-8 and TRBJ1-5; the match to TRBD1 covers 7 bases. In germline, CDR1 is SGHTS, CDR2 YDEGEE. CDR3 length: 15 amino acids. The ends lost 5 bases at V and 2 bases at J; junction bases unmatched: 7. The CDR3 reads CASRRTGRGNQPQHF. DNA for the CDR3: TGTGCCAGCAGACGGACAGGCCGCGGCAATCAGCCCCAGCATTTT. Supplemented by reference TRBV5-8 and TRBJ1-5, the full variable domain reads EAGVTQSPTHLIKTRGQQATLRCSPISGHTSVYWYQQALGLGLQFLLWYDEGEERNRGNFPPRFSGRQFPNYSSELNVNALELEDSALYLCASRRTGRGNQPQHFGDGTRLSIL.

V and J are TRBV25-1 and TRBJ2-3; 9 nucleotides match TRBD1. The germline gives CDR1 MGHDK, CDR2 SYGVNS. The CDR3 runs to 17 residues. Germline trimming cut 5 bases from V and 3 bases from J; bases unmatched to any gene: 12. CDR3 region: CASSHNHRDRATDTQYF. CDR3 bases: TGTGCCAGCAGTCACAATCACCGGGACAGGGCAACAGATACGCAGTATTTT. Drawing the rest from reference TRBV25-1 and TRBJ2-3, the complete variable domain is EADIYQTPRYLVIGTGKKITLECSQTMGHDKMYWYQQDPGMELHLIHYSYGVNSTEKGDLSSESTVSRIRTEHFPLTLESARPSHTSQYLCASSHNHRDRATDTQYFGPGTRLTVL.

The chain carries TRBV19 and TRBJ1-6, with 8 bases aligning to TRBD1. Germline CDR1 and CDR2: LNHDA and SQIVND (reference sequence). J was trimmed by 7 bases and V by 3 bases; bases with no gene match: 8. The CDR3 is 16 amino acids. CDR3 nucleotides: TGTGCCAGTAGTATCGGAGGACAGGGATTCAATTCACCCCTCCACTTT. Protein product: CASSIGGQGFNSPLHF.

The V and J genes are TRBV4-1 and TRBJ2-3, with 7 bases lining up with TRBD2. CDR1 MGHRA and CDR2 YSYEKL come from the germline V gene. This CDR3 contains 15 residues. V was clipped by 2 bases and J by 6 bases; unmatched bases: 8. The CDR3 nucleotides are TGCGCCAGCAGCCAAATGGCGGGGGTTGGGGATACGCAGTATTTT. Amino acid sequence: CASSQMAGVGDTQYF.

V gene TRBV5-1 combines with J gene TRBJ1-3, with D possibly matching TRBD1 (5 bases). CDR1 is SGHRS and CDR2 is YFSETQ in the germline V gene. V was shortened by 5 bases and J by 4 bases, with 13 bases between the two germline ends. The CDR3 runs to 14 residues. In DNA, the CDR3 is TGCGCCAGCAGGAGACAGAATCCCGGAAACACCATATATTTT. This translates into CASRRQNPGNTIYF.

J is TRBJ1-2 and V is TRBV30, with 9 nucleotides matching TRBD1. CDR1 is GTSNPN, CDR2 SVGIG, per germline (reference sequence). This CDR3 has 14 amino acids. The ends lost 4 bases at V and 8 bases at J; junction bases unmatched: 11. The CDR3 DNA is TGTGCCTGGAAGTTAGAGGACAGGGGACAAGGCTACACCTTC. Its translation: CAWKLEDRGQGYTF.

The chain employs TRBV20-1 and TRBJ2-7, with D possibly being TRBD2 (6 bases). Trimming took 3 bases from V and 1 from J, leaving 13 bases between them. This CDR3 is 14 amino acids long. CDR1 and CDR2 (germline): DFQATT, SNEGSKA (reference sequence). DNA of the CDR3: TGCAGTGCTAGTAGGCGGGGAGGTTCCTACGAGCAGTACTTC. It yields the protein CSASRRGGSYEQYF.

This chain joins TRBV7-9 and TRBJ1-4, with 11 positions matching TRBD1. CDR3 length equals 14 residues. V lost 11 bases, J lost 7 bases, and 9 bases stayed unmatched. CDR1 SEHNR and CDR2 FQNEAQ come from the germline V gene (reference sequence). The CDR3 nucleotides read TGTGCCGGCGGACAGGGGGCTGTTGGTGAAAAACTGTTTTTT. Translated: CAGGQGAVGEKLFF.

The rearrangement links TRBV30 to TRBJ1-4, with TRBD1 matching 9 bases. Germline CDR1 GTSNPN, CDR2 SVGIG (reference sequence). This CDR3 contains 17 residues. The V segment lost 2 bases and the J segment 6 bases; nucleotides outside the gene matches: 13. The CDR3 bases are TGTGCCTGGAGTTCCAACCTTTACAGGGGGCCGTATGAAAAACTGTTTTTT. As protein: CAWSSNLYRGPYEKLFF.

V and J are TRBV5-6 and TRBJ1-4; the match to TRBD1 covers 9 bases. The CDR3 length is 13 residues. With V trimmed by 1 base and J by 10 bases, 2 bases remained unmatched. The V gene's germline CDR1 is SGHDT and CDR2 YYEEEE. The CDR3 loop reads CASSLNRGLKLFF. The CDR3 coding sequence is TGTGCCAGCAGCTTGAACAGGGGGCTAAAACTGTTTTTT.

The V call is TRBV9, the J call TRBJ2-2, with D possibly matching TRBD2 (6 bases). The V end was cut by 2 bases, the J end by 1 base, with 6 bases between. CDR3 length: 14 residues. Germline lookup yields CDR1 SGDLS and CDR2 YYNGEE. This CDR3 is CASSVTRNTGELFF. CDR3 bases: TGTGCCAGCAGCGTGACTAGGAACACCGGGGAGCTGTTTTTT.

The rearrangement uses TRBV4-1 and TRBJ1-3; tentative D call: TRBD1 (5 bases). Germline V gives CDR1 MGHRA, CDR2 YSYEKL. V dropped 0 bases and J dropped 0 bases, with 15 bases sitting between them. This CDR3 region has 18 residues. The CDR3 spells CASSQEGAGTTSGNTIYF. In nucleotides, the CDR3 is TGCGCCAGCAGCCAAGAAGGGGCAGGCACGACCTCTGGAAACACCATATATTTT.

CDR3 sequence (DNA): TGTGCCAGCACCCCTCTCGCGGGGGTGGCAGATACGCAGTATTTT. It encodes CASTPLAGVADTQYF. The rearrangement uses TRBV27 and TRBJ2-3; 7 nucleotides match TRBD2. The CDR3 totals 15 residues. CDR1 MNHEY and CDR2 SMNVEV come from the germline V gene (reference sequence). J was trimmed by 4 bases and V by 7 bases; bases with no gene match: 11.

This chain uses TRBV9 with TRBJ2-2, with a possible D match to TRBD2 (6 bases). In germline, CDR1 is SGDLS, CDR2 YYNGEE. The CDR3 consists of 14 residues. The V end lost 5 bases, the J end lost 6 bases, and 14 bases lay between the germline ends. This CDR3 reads CASSATSTSGELFF. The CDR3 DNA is TGTGCCAGCAGTGCGACTAGTACTTCCGGGGAGCTGTTTTTT. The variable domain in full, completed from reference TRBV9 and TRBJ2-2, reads DSGVTQTPKHLITATGQRVTLRCSPRSGDLSVYWYQQSLDQGLQFLIQYYNGEERAKGNILERFSAQQFPDLHSELNLSSLELGDSALYFCASSATSTSGELFFGEGSRLTVL.